The 21 T cell receptor beta chains given below trace back to one sample, sequenced in a study of T-cell memory formation after mild COVID-19. In TCRdb, the 5' RACE reads were re-called with MiXCR into one record per CDR3 protein. The repertoire holds about 290,000 distinct CDR3 sequences, with about a sixth as singletons. Sequencing was performed on PBMCs or a T cell subset sorted from them (not recorded which). These receptors came from a man aged 18 to 29 who had mild COVID-19 (a few samples of this study predate the infection). Cell type and time point are not known.

This clonotype appeared many times. The chain joins TRBV27 to TRBJ2-3; 10 bases map to TRBD2. V lost 2 bases and J lost 6; bases outside the gene matches: 8. This CDR3 region has 16 residues. Germline assignment: CDR1 MNHEY and CDR2 SMNVEV (reference sequence). The CDR3 loop reads CASSLDPAGGPDTQYF. In nucleotides, the CDR3 is TGTGCCAGCAGTTTAGACCCAGCGGGGGGGCCCGATACGCAGTATTTT.

This clonotype was observed a handful of times. This sequence joins TRBV12-3 or TRBV12-4 and TRBJ2-3; tentative D call: TRBD2 (5 bases). V was cut by 6 bases and J by 2 bases, with 6 bases left in between. This CDR3 region has 12 residues. DNA for the CDR3: TGTGCCAGCAGGGAGGTCACAGATACGCAGTATTTT. It encodes CASREVTDTQYF.

This clonotype was counted between two and nine times. The genes are TRBV7-6 and TRBJ2-7; D remains unclear. The V end lost 5 bases, the J end lost 5 bases, and 19 bases lay between the germline ends. Per germline, CDR1 SGHVS and CDR2 FNYEAQ. The CDR3 runs to 15 residues. CDR3 DNA: TGTGCCAGCAGCCCCACGGCCACATGGGTTGACGAGCAGTACGTC. Amino acids: CASSPTATWVDEQYV.

The chain uses TRBV4-3 and TRBJ2-7; 7 bases line up with TRBD1. The CDR3 is 15 amino acids. V dropped 4 bases and J dropped 5; count of bases not matched to a gene: 11. CDR1 and CDR2 (germline): LGHNA, YSLEER. The CDR3 reads CASSRTGTASDEQYF. The CDR3, as DNA: TGCGCCAGCAGCCGTACCGGGACAGCGAGCGACGAGCAGTACTTC.

The gene calls are TRBV4-3 and TRBJ2-7, with 9 positions matching TRBD1. This CDR3 is 15 amino acids long. Germline loops: CDR1 LGHNA, CDR2 YSLEER. After removal of 1 base from V and 2 bases from J, the junction contained 3 bases not matched to a gene. The CDR3 sequence: CASSQARTGAYEQYF. CDR3 nucleotide sequence: TGCGCCAGCAGCCAAGCTAGGACAGGGGCCTACGAGCAGTACTTC.

This clonotype was seen a few times. V is TRBV12-3 or TRBV12-4 and J is TRBJ2-5; perhaps TRBD2 as D (5 bases). The V gene lost 1 base and the J gene lost 5 bases, with 14 bases spanning the gap. CDR3 length: 15 residues. CDR3 DNA: TGTGCCAGCAGTTTAGTCTGGTCCCGGAGGGAGACCCAGTACTTC. It encodes CASSLVWSRRETQYF.

This clonotype was detected a few times. This chain connects TRBV28 to TRBJ1-2; D gene unclear. The CDR3 sequence is 11 residues long. The germline V and J ends were trimmed by 8 bases and 1 base, with 5 bases remaining between them. The germline V gene has CDR1 MDHEN and CDR2 SYDVKM. The CDR3 DNA reads as TGTGCCAGCCGCGTTAACTATGGCTACACCTTC. It yields the protein CASRVNYGYTF.

The chain combines TRBV7-2 with TRBJ2-1; 10 bases map to TRBD2. This CDR3 comprises 15 residues. The junction had 4 bases not matched to a gene; V was cut back by 5 bases and J by 3 bases. Germline V gives CDR1 SGHTA, CDR2 FQGNSA. In DNA, the CDR3 is TGTGCCAGCAGCCATCTAGCGGGAGTCTACAATGAGCAGTTCTTC. Translating it yields CASSHLAGVYNEQFF.

V usage is TRBV5-1 and J usage is TRBJ2-1, with D possibly matching TRBD1 (6 bases). Per the germline V gene, CDR1 is SGHRS and CDR2 is YFSETQ. Trimming left V 5 bases short and J 2 bases short, with 14 bases between. The CDR3 totals 15 residues. CDR3 in amino acids: CASRITGSPYNEQFF. The CDR3 coding sequence is TGCGCCAGCAGGATTACAGGGTCACCCTACAATGAGCAGTTCTTC.

This clonotype has more than one count but fewer than ten. The V gene is TRBV20-1, the J gene TRBJ2-1; weak D call: TRBD2 (5 bases). V lost 0 bases and J lost 0, with 9 bases in between. CDR3 length: 15 residues. Germline-derived CDR1 and CDR2 are DFQATT and SNEGSKA (reference sequence). The CDR3 protein is CSARDGSSSYNEQFF. The DNA for the CDR3 is TGCAGTGCTAGAGATGGGAGTAGCTCCTACAATGAGCAGTTCTTC.

The J gene is TRBJ1-1, the V gene TRBV12-3 or TRBV12-4; tentatively, D is TRBD1 (5 bases). There are 14 residues in the CDR3. V dropped 5 bases and J dropped 1 base, with 11 bases sitting between them. This CDR3 is CASSKLQGNTEAFF. CDR3 in DNA: TGTGCCAGCAGTAAGCTCCAGGGGAACACTGAAGCTTTCTTT.

A few counts support this clonotype. This chain links TRBV6-2 or TRBV6-3 with TRBJ2-3; 10 nucleotides agree with TRBD1. Trimming took 2 bases from V and 5 from J; bases not matched to a gene: 4. The germline V gene encodes CDR1 MNHEY and CDR2 SVGEGT. This CDR3 spans 15 amino acids. The chain's CDR3 is CASSYRTGGQDTQYF. CDR3 coding DNA: TGTGCCAGCAGTTACAGGACAGGGGGACAAGATACGCAGTATTTT.

This clonotype came up a few times. The rearrangement uses TRBV6-6 and TRBJ1-3; D is ambiguous. V lost 5 bases and J 0 bases, leaving 8 bases between the germline ends. The CDR3 has 14 amino acids. Germline V gene sequence: CDR1 MNHNY, CDR2 SVGAGI (reference sequence). The CDR3: CASSDGSSGNTIYF. CDR3 nucleotides: TGTGCCAGCAGTGACGGGAGCTCTGGAAACACCATATATTTT.

This clonotype was observed at least ten times. The J gene is TRBJ2-2, the V gene TRBV5-6, with D uncertain. Trimming removed 1 base at V and 2 bases at J, with 6 bases between. The length of the CDR3 is 14 residues. The germline V gene encodes CDR1 SGHDT and CDR2 YYEEEE. The CDR3 loop reads CASSLILNTGELFF. The CDR3 DNA reads TGTGCCAGCAGCTTGATCTTAAACACCGGGGAGCTGTTTTTT.

In this sample, this clonotype turned up many times. The chain links TRBV7-3 to TRBJ1-1; D may be TRBD1 (6 bases). This CDR3 is 13 amino acids long. V was shortened by 8 bases and J by 1 base, with 11 bases between the two germline ends. Germline V gene sequence: CDR1 SGHTA, CDR2 FQGTGA. CDR3 amino acids: CASGDTANTEAFF. The CDR3, as DNA: TGTGCCAGCGGGGACACAGCGAACACTGAAGCTTTCTTT.

CDR3 sequence reads: CASSGAWADTQYF. CDR3 DNA: TGTGCCAGCAGTGGGGCGTGGGCAGATACGCAGTATTTT. This chain joins TRBV7-8 and TRBJ2-3; D possibly corresponds to TRBD1 (5 bases). The CDR3 runs 13 residues. Germline V gene lookup returns CDR1 SGHVS and CDR2 FQNEAQ. Trimming shortened V by 6 bases and J by 4 bases, and 11 bases separated the two germline ends.

There are many counts of this clonotype. For the CDR3, the DNA is TGTGCCAGCAGTTGCCGGGACAGGGGCTTCCATGGCTACACCTTC. Amino acid sequence: CASSCRDRGFHGYTF. The gene calls are TRBV12-3 or TRBV12-4 and TRBJ1-2, with 10 bases aligning to TRBD1. After removal of 4 bases from V and 6 bases from J, the junction contained 8 bases not matched to a gene. The CDR3 sequence is 15 residues long.

The chain carries TRBV12-3 or TRBV12-4 and TRBJ1-1; possible D gene TRBD1, 5 bases. This CDR3 is built from 13 residues. Trimming cost V 10 bases and J 5 bases, with 17 bases left between them. The CDR3 sequence: CATLRTQGTEAFF. The DNA for the CDR3 is TGTGCCACTCTCCGGACCCAGGGAACTGAAGCTTTCTTT.

The chain couples TRBV5-1 to TRBJ2-5; a possible D gene is TRBD1 (6 bases). The length of the CDR3 is 14 residues. CDR1 and CDR2 from the germline V gene are SGHRS and YFSETQ. The V and J ends lost 0 bases and 2 bases respectively, with 8 bases between them. CDR3 region: CASSLDTGQETQYF. The CDR3 DNA follows: TGCGCCAGCAGCTTGGATACAGGGCAAGAGACCCAGTACTTC.

This clonotype was detected only a few times. The chain couples TRBV28 to TRBJ1-2; D is possibly TRBD1 (6 bases). CDR3 length equals 13 residues. Trimming pared 5 bases from V and 6 bases from J, leaving 13 bases between. Germline V CDR1 and CDR2: MDHEN, SYDVKM. DNA for the CDR3: TGTGCCAGCAGTCAACAGGGAGTCAATGGCTACACCTTC. Translating it yields CASSQQGVNGYTF.

The rearrangement links TRBV7-2 to TRBJ2-5; the D gene is possibly TRBD2 (5 bases). Looked up from germline, CDR1 is SGHTA and CDR2 is FQGNSA. This CDR3 has 13 residues. V gave up 5 bases and J gave up 4 bases, with 11 bases separating them. CDR3 sequence: CASSVPSTETQYF. CDR3 nucleotide sequence: TGTGCCAGCAGCGTACCTAGCACAGAGACCCAGTACTTC.